Presented here are 2 T cell receptor beta chains from one specimen sequenced in a study of esophageal squamous cell carcinoma under preoperative chemotherapy. TCRdb re-analysed the PCR reads in MiXCR, keeping a single row per CDR3 protein. The sample records around 29,000 distinct CDR3 sequences, roughly half being singletons. The time point denotes: before preoperative PTX-NDP chemotherapy. This sample was gathered from a patient given preoperative chemotherapy. The receptors shown here come from a human donor with esophageal squamous cell carcinoma. The donor label of this sample is uncertain.

The CDR3 reads CAGGSGGRGQETQYF. In nucleotides, the CDR3 is TGTGCCGGCGGCTCCGGGGGCCGGGGCCAAGAGACCCAGTACTTC. The chain employs TRBV7-6 and TRBJ2-5; D might be TRBD1 or TRBD2, each matching 6 bases. V was shortened by 11 bases and J by 1 base, with 20 bases between the two germline ends. Germline V gene data show CDR1 as SGHVS and CDR2 as FNYEAQ. This CDR3 region has 15 residues.

There are many counts of this clonotype. V and J are TRBV7-2 and TRBJ2-1, with D unresolved. The CDR3 runs to 12 residues. The V and J ends lost 1 base and 8 bases respectively, with 6 bases between them. Germline loops: CDR1 SGHTA, CDR2 FQGNSA. The CDR3 loop is CASSLEWDEQFF. The CDR3 DNA is TGTGCCAGCAGCTTAGAGTGGGATGAGCAGTTCTTC. The complete variable domain, with remaining parts taken from reference TRBV7-2 and TRBJ2-1, reads GAGVSQSPSNKVTEKGKDVELRCDPISGHTALYWYRQSLGQGLEFLIYFQGNSAPDKSGLPSDRFSAERTGGSVSTLTIQRTQQEDSAVYLCASSLEWDEQFFGPGTRLTVL.